This T cell receptor beta chain was obtained from a study of blood T cell repertoires in COVID-19. Study in general: PBMCs, B-cell-depleted T cells, or T cells were the source of the cDNA or gDNA that made up the material.

How the authors handled the data: Amplification with reference gene primers provided the estimates of nucleated cell counts. The data were produced by immunoSEQ multiplex PCR, yet TCRdb's version contains in-frame clones alone and is incomplete. The V and J calls and clone size come from that table; D and trimming were worked out from the DNA. The data hold 56,000 or so clones, with 79% observed a single time. Sample: peripheral blood. This receptor was taken from a woman in her seventies with acute or convalescent COVID-19.

In DNA form, the CDR3 reads TGTGCCAGCCGGACAGGGGATAGCCAGACCCAGTACTTC. Its translation is CASRTGDSQTQYF. The rearrangement joins TRBV6-5 to TRBJ2-5; 9 nucleotides agree with TRBD1. CDR3 length equals 13 residues. Germline V CDR1 and CDR2: MNHEY, SVGAGI. The V gene end was trimmed by 8 bases and the J gene end by 6 bases; junction bases not matched to a gene: 7.